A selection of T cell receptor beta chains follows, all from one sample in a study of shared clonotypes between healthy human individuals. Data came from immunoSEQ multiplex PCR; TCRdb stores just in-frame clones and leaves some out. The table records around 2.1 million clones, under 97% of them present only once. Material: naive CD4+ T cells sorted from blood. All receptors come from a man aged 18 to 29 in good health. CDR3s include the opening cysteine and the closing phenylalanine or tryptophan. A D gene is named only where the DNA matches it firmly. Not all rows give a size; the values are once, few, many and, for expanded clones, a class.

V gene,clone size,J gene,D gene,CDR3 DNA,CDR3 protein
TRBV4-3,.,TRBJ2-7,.,TGCGCCAGCAGCCAATACCGGGACTCTGGGGTCTACGAGCAGTACTTC,CASSQYRDSGVYEQYF
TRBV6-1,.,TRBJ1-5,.,TGTGCCAGCAGTGAAGCGACTTGGTATAGCAATCAGCCCCAGCATTTT,CASSEATWYSNQPQHF
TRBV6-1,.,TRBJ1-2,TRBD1,TGTGCCAGCAGTGTTGGGACAGGGGGCAACTATGGCTACACCTTC,CASSVGTGGNYGYTF
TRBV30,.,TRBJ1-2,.,TGTGCCTGGGACGGGGGTCGACAGTGGACTAACTATGGCTACACCTTC,CAWDGGRQWTNYGYTF
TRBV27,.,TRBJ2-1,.,TGTGCCAGCTACACTATTCGAACGGATGAGAGCTCCTACAATGAGCAGTTCTTC,CASYTIRTDESSYNEQFF
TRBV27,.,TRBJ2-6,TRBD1,TGTGCCAGCGGACAGGGGGCGGGTGGGGCCAACGTCCTGACTTTC,CASGQGAGGANVLTF
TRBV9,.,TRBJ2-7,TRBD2,TGTGCCAGCAGCGCGACTAGCGGGAGCCTGGAGCAGTACTTC,CASSATSGSLEQYF
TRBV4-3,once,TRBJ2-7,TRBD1,TGCGCCAGCAGCCCCACCCGAGGGGCGGACAGGGTAAGTGACGAGCAGTACTTC,CASSPTRGADRVSDEQYF
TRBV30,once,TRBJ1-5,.,TGTGCCTGGAGTAACCAGGGGAATCAGCCCCAGCATTTT,CAWSNQGNQPQHF
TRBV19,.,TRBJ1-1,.,TGTGCCAGTAGTATTAGACAGACCATGAACACTGAAGCTTTCTTT,CASSIRQTMNTEAFF
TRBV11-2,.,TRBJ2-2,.,TGTGCCAGCAGCTCCTCGAGGTCCATCCTACCCGGGGAGCTGTTTTTT,CASSSSRSILPGELFF
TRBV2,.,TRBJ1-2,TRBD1,TGTGCCAGCTTAAGACAGGGGCTTAACTATGGCTACACCTTC,CASLRQGLNYGYTF
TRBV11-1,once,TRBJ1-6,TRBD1,TGTGCCAGCAGCCGACAGGGGGGGAATTCACCCCTCCACTTT,CASSRQGGNSPLHF
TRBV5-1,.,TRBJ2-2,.,TGCGCCAGCAGCTTGGAGAGTTTGGGGTTCGGGGAGCTGTTTTTT,CASSLESLGFGELFF
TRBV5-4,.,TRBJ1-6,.,TGTGCCAGCAGCCGCTCACCTAACACAGGTTCGAGCTCCTATAATTCACCCCTCCACTTT,CASSRSPNTGSSSYNSPLHF
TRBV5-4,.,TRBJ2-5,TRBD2,TGTGCCAGCAGCTTAGGGACTAGCGGGACCCAAGAGACCCAGTACTTC,CASSLGTSGTQETQYF
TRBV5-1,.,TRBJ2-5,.,TGCGCCAGCAGCCTAGACGTGGAGACCCAGTACTTC,CASSLDVETQYF
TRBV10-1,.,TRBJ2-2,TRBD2,TGCGCCAGCAGTGAGTCGACTAGCGAAGGCAACACCGGGGAGCTGTTTTTT,CASSESTSEGNTGELFF
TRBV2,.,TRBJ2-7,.,TGTGCCAGCAGTACAGGGCGAGTATTCTACGAGCAGTACTTC,CASSTGRVFYEQYF
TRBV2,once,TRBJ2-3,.,TGTGCCAGCAGTGAAGCCCAATACACGCAGTATTTT,CASSEAQYTQYF
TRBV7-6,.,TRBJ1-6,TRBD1,TGTGCCAGCAGCTTAGCTCAGGGGGGGCATTCACCCCTCCACTTT,CASSLAQGGHSPLHF
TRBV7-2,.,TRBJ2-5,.,TGTGCCAGCAGCATGGGGATGGGAATAGCATCGGAGACCCAGTACTTC,CASSMGMGIASETQYF
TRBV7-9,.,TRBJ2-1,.,TGTGCCAGCAGTTCCACCCACTATTTGGGGCCCTACAATGAGCAGTTCTTC,CASSSTHYLGPYNEQFF
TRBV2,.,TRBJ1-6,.,TGTGCCAGCATAATAGACAGGAATAATTCACCCCTCCACTTT,CASIIDRNNSPLHF
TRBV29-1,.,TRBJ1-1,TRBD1,TGCAGCGTTGATTTGCGAGGACAGGGGATGAACACTGAAGCTTTCTTT,CSVDLRGQGMNTEAFF